One and the same sample provided the 31 T cell receptor beta chains below, sequenced in a study of vaccination effects on CD4 cells after COVID-19. Culturing for 10 days preceded CD4+ T cell isolation. The data were produced by immunoSEQ multiplex PCR, yet TCRdb's version contains in-frame clones alone and is incomplete. Among about 38,000 clones listed, roughly 80% were seen once. Their antigens are not known. The sample here was CD4+ T cells from PBMCs cultured without peptide, taken before COVID-19 vaccination. The receptors were sampled from a human donor who received a COVID-19 vaccine.

J is TRBJ1-5 and V is TRBV19; no firm D call. Germline assignment: CDR1 LNHDA and CDR2 SQIVND (reference sequence). The CDR3 has 13 residues. V was pared by 5 bases and J by 1 base, with 6 bases between. CDR3 residues: CASSLRSNQPQHF. The CDR3 nucleotides are TGTGCCAGTAGTTTGAGGAGCAATCAGCCCCAGCATTTT.

This chain links TRBV5-1 with TRBJ2-2; D is undetermined. CDR1 is SGHRS and CDR2 is YFSETQ in the germline V gene. V lost 6 bases, J lost 8 bases, and 23 bases lay in between. This CDR3 contains 16 residues. The CDR3 sequence: CASTQGVLETGGELFF. The CDR3 nucleotides read TGCGCCAGCACTCAAGGCGTTCTCGAGACGGGTGGGGAGCTGTTTTTT.

This clone was picked up one time. The chain employs TRBV6-5 and TRBJ2-5; D may be TRBD1 or TRBD2 (6 bases each). The V gene's germline CDR1 is MNHEY and CDR2 SVGAGI. The germline V and J ends were trimmed by 1 base and 3 bases, with 9 bases remaining between them. This CDR3 is 14 amino acids long. This CDR3 reads CASSYLGGEETQYF. Here the CDR3 DNA reads TGTGCCAGCAGTTACTTGGGGGGCGAAGAGACCCAGTACTTC.

V and J are TRBV4-1 and TRBJ2-7; D might be TRBD2 (5 bases). This CDR3 has 16 amino acids. V lost 1 base and J 3 bases, leaving 16 bases between the germline ends. The germline V gene has CDR1 MGHRA and CDR2 YSYEKL. CDR3 DNA sequence: TGCGCCAGCAGCCAAGCGGCAGGCACGGGGAACTACGAGCAGTACGTC. Encoded protein: CASSQAAGTGNYEQYV.

The chain couples TRBV2 to TRBJ1-1; 7 nucleotides line up with TRBD1. The CDR3 spans 14 residues. Germline CDR1 and CDR2: SNHLY and FYNNEI. The junction had 12 bases not matched to a gene; V was cut back by 7 bases and J by 7 bases. The CDR3 bases are TGTGCCAGCATTTGGGGCAGGGGGGCAGGTGAAGCTTTCTTT. Protein: CASIWGRGAGEAFF.

The CDR3 coding sequence is TGTGCCAGCAGCCAAGATCTGGGCCGGGTTAGTCCTTATGGCTACACCTTC. This encodes CASSQDLGRVSPYGYTF. The chain combines TRBV3-1 (or the pseudogene TRBV3-2) with TRBJ1-2; D is uncertain. The V and J ends lost 0 bases and 5 bases respectively, with 19 bases between them. The CDR3 is made up of 17 amino acids. In germline, CDR1 is LGHDT, CDR2 YNNKEL (reference sequence).

The chain links TRBV9 to TRBJ2-5, with a tentative D call TRBD1 (6 bases). The CDR3 is 15 residues long. The V and J ends lost 3 bases and 2 bases respectively, with 14 bases between them. In germline, CDR1 is SGDLS, CDR2 YYNGEE. The chain's CDR3 is CASSGGQKQQETQYF. For the CDR3, the DNA is TGTGCCAGCAGCGGAGGACAGAAGCAGCAAGAGACCCAGTACTTC. The full variable domain, its missing parts supplied by reference TRBV9 and TRBJ2-5, is DSGVTQTPKHLITATGQRVTLRCSPRSGDLSVYWYQQSLDQGLQFLIQYYNGEERAKGNILERFSAQQFPDLHSELNLSSLELGDSALYFCASSGGQKQQETQYFGPGTRLLVL.

CDR3 coding DNA: TGTGCCAGCAACCGACTCCTCGAGGGTCAGCCCCAGCATTTT. This codes for CASNRLLEGQPQHF. The chain carries TRBV3-1 (or the pseudogene TRBV3-2) and TRBJ1-5, with D unresolved. Trimming shortened V by 7 bases and J by 6 bases, and 16 bases separated the two germline ends. The CDR3 has 14 amino acids. The germline CDR1 and CDR2 sequences are LGHDT and YNNKEL (reference sequence).

This chain connects TRBV11-2 to TRBJ2-2; D gene uncertain. The ends were cut back, 3 bases at V and 2 bases at J, with 13 bases in the middle. This CDR3 contains 16 residues. The germline gives CDR1 SGHAT, CDR2 FQNNGV. CDR3 sequence: CASSLIGRLNTGELFF. CDR3 DNA sequence: TGTGCCAGCAGCTTGATCGGTCGCCTAAACACCGGGGAGCTGTTTTTT.

V is TRBV18 and J is TRBJ2-7, with a tentative D call TRBD2 (6 bases). Trimming pared 4 bases from V and 3 bases from J, leaving 16 bases between. The V gene's germline CDR1 is KGHSH and CDR2 LQKENI. This CDR3 comprises 15 residues. CDR3 in DNA: TGTGCCAGCTCACTCTATGGCTTGCGGGACTACGAGCAGTACGTC. It codes for CASSLYGLRDYEQYV.

The chain links TRBV5-1 to TRBJ1-1; no reliable D call. The CDR3 contains 14 residues. V lost 2 bases and J lost 1, with 9 bases in between. The germline V gene has CDR1 SGHRS and CDR2 YFSETQ. This chain's CDR3 is CASSLDGANTEAFF. The CDR3 coding sequence is TGCGCCAGCAGCTTAGACGGAGCGAACACTGAAGCTTTCTTT.

The chain carries TRBV7-2 and TRBJ1-2; 8 bases are shared with TRBD1. J lost 8 bases, V lost 6 bases, and 11 bases had no gene match. The CDR3 spans 14 residues. The germline V gene has CDR1 SGHTA and CDR2 FQGNSA. In DNA form, the CDR3 reads TGTGCCAGCAGGGGGACAGGCGGGCCGGTGGGCTACACCTTC. Amino acid sequence: CASRGTGGPVGYTF.

The CDR3 region is CASEDGNDYGYTF. DNA of the CDR3: TGTGCCAGCGAAGACGGAAACGACTATGGCTACACCTTC. The chain uses TRBV6-5 and TRBJ1-2; no definite D call. With 8 bases removed from V and 3 bases from J, the gap between germline ends came to 13 bases. The V gene's germline CDR1 is MNHEY and CDR2 SVGAGI. CDR3 size: 13 residues.

The chain combines TRBV12-5 with TRBJ2-5; the match to TRBD1 covers 7 bases. Trimming cost V 6 bases and J 1 base; bases outside gene matches: 8. Per the germline V gene, CDR1 is LGHNT and CDR2 is FRNRAP. This CDR3 has 15 amino acids. CDR3 nucleotides: TGTGCTAGTGGCGACCTCGGGACAGCCCAAGAGACCCAGTACTTC. As protein: CASGDLGTAQETQYF.

V is TRBV3-1 (or the pseudogene TRBV3-2) and J is TRBJ1-2, with 11 bases fitting TRBD1. Germline V CDR1 and CDR2: LGHDT, YNNKEL (reference sequence). V lost 2 bases and J lost 5; bases outside the gene matches: 7. The CDR3 is 16 amino acids. Here the CDR3 reads CASSQWTGGAGYGYTF. CDR3 sequence (DNA): TGTGCCAGCAGCCAATGGACAGGGGGCGCTGGGTATGGCTACACCTTC.

This chain connects TRBV9 to TRBJ1-4; D is perhaps TRBD1 (6 bases). Between the trimmed V and J ends, which lost 0 bases and 7 bases, there was a span of 16 bases. CDR1 is SGDLS and CDR2 is YYNGEE in the germline V gene. There are 16 residues in the CDR3. CDR3 DNA sequence: TGTGCCAGCAGCGTAGATTCTGGCAGGGGAGGTGAAAAACTGTTTTTT. Translating gives CASSVDSGRGGEKLFF.

As DNA, the CDR3 is TGTGCCAGCAGTCTGCCAACGGCACCCTACGAGCAGTACGTC. Translating gives CASSLPTAPYEQYV. This chain uses TRBV28 with TRBJ2-7; D is unresolved. The CDR3 length is 14 residues. Germline V gene sequence: CDR1 MDHEN, CDR2 SYDVKM. V lost 5 bases, J lost 2 bases, and 13 bases lay in between.

The chain is built from TRBV20-1 and TRBJ2-5; D call uncertain. The germline V gene encodes CDR1 DFQATT and CDR2 SNEGSKA (reference sequence). This CDR3 spans 11 amino acids. The V end was cut by 5 bases, the J end by 0 bases, with 4 bases between. Written as DNA, the CDR3 is TGCAGTGCTCCCTACCAAGAGACCCAGTACTTC. This translates into CSAPYQETQYF.

The V call is TRBV12-3 or TRBV12-4, the J call TRBJ1-5, with D tentatively TRBD1 (6 bases). Deletions cut 6 bases from V and 11 bases from J, with 17 bases between. The CDR3 is 13 amino acids. The CDR3 DNA follows: TGTGCCAGCAGCTACTACCATCCAGGGGCCCAGCATTTT. It specifies CASSYYHPGAQHF.

The chain is built from TRBV6-5 and TRBJ1-2; D gene uncertain. This CDR3 is 12 amino acids long. V lost 6 bases, J lost 8 bases, and 13 bases lay in between. The germline CDR1 and CDR2 sequences are MNHEY and SVGAGI. CDR3 nucleotides: TGTGCCAGCAGCCTCCTACCGGACGGCTACACCTTC. It codes for CASSLLPDGYTF.

CDR3 residues: CASSQDYYGYTF. CDR3 bases: TGCGCCAGCAGCCAAGATTACTATGGCTACACCTTC. The rearrangement uses TRBV4-3 and TRBJ1-2; D is undetermined. CDR3 length: 12 residues. Trimming stripped 0 bases from V and 3 bases from J, with 2 bases between. Germline V gene data show CDR1 as LGHNA and CDR2 as YSLEER.

The genes are TRBV12-2 and TRBJ2-5; the table's TRBD2 call for D was not verified on the DNA. TRBV12-2 is a pseudogene locus. This CDR3 is built from 17 residues. The CDR3 DNA sequence: TGTGCAGGTCGCTCCAACCGGCGGGGCAGGGAAAAAGAGACCCAGTACTTC. Amino acid sequence: CAGRSNRRGREKETQYF.

This rearrangement joins TRBV3-1 (or the pseudogene TRBV3-2) to TRBJ2-7; the D gene is possibly TRBD2 (6 bases). Germline CDR1 LGHDT, CDR2 YNNKEL (reference sequence). V gave up 4 bases and J gave up 3 bases, with 10 bases separating them. The CDR3 is made up of 13 amino acids. The CDR3 nucleotides are TGTGCCAGCAGCCTGGGACTTAGCTACGAGCAGTACGTC. Translating it yields CASSLGLSYEQYV.

The chain couples TRBV6-6 to TRBJ1-5, with 8 bases lining up with TRBD1. There are 16 residues in the CDR3. After removal of 5 bases from V and 2 bases from J, the junction contained 8 bases not matched to a gene. Germline-derived CDR1 and CDR2 are MNHNY and SVGAGI (reference sequence). The CDR3 is CASSRTSGGGNQPQHF. The CDR3 DNA reads as TGTGCCAGCAGTCGAACCTCAGGGGGCGGCAATCAGCCCCAGCATTTT.

This chain joins TRBV27 and TRBJ2-1; D unresolved. Germline CDR1 MNHEY, CDR2 SMNVEV (reference sequence). V was shortened by 2 bases and J by 3 bases, with 8 bases between the two germline ends. The CDR3 spans 14 residues. CDR3 amino acids: CASSLDPYYNEQFF. The CDR3 DNA sequence: TGTGCCAGCAGTTTAGACCCATACTACAATGAGCAGTTCTTC.

The gene calls are TRBV24-1 and TRBJ2-3, with D perhaps TRBD1 (5 bases). Trimming took off 5 bases at V and 2 bases at J, with 13 bases between the two ends. The CDR3 totals 15 residues. The germline gives CDR1 KGHDR, CDR2 SFDVKD. The CDR3 region is CATSVGSGHTDTQYF. CDR3 nucleotide sequence: TGTGCCACCAGTGTAGGGTCTGGACACACAGATACGCAGTATTTT.

The chain has TRBV6-6 and TRBJ1-4, with 7 bases identical to TRBD1. Germline V gene data show CDR1 as MNHNY and CDR2 as SVGAGI (reference sequence). The ends lost 5 bases at V and 6 bases at J; junction bases unmatched: 6. The CDR3 contains 14 residues. CDR3 nucleotide sequence: TGTGCCAGCAGTCGACAGGGAAGGGATGAAAAACTGTTTTTT. As protein: CASSRQGRDEKLFF.

The J gene is TRBJ2-3, the V gene TRBV7-2; D is unresolved. CDR1 SGHTA and CDR2 FQGNSA come from the germline V gene. Trimming cost V 1 base and J 5 bases, with 13 bases left between them. The CDR3 has 15 amino acids. Written as DNA, the CDR3 is TGTGCCAGCAGCTTAGGGGCCAGCGATGGAGATACGCAGTATTTT. The encoded protein is CASSLGASDGDTQYF.

The chain employs TRBV5-1 and TRBJ2-2; D is possibly TRBD1 or TRBD2 (7 bases each). Germline V CDR1 and CDR2: SGHRS, YFSETQ. V lost 7 bases and J 6 bases, leaving 16 bases between the germline ends. The CDR3 spans 14 residues. The CDR3 is CASYTGAGAGELFF. The CDR3, as DNA: TGCGCCAGCTATACAGGGGCGGGAGCCGGGGAGCTGTTTTTT.

This clone was counted between two and nine times. This chain joins TRBV7-9 and TRBJ1-4; D is perhaps TRBD1 (6 bases). CDR1 and CDR2 (germline): SEHNR, FQNEAQ (reference sequence). The CDR3 sequence is 11 residues long. The ends were cut back, 3 bases at V and 11 bases at J, with 7 bases in the middle. The CDR3 sequence is CASSLRGKLFF. The CDR3 DNA reads as TGTGCCAGCAGCTTGAGGGGGAAACTGTTTTTT.

CDR3 nucleotide sequence: TGTGCCAGTAGCCCTCTGCGGGATACGCAGTATTTT. This translates into CASSPLRDTQYF. This rearrangement joins TRBV19 to TRBJ2-3; D unresolved. The CDR3 is 12 residues long. The V end lost 6 bases, the J end lost 6 bases, and 10 bases lay between the germline ends. Germline V gives CDR1 LNHDA, CDR2 SQIVND (reference sequence).